This T cell receptor (beta chain) originates from a study of early T cells in non-severe SARS-CoV-2 infection. The TCR library protocol attached unique molecular identifiers to the individual cDNA molecules. Via MiXCR, TCRdb re-called the 5' RACE reads, giving one row per CDR3 protein. The table lists roughly 65,000 distinct CDR3 sequences, around 9.9% of them singletons. The length of the CDR3 is 14 residues. In germline, CDR1 is SGHVS, CDR2 FQNEAQ. V was pared by 5 bases and J by 9 bases, with 9 bases of the junction left unmatched. This clonotype was counted many times. This TCR derives from an adult who was a healthcare worker with PCR-confirmed SARS-CoV-2 infection or an uninfected control (not recorded which). The sequencing sample was made of whole blood. The chain uses TRBV7-8 and TRBJ2-1; 8 bases are shared with TRBD1. This chain's CDR3 is CASSTRTGQSEQFF. In nucleotides, the CDR3 is TGTGCCAGCAGCACAAGGACAGGGCAAAGTGAGCAGTTCTTC.